These 18 T cell receptor beta chains came from one sample sequenced in a study of beta chain features in type 1 diabetes. Study-level findings and limits: When Type 1 diabetes patients were examined, their TCRB CDR3s proved moderately but significantly shorter in all four CD4+ subsets.

Their recognized antigens are unknown. Sequenced material consisted of expressed TCRB transcripts (all of the isolated RNA was reverse transcribed). TCRdb keeps only in-frame clones here, not all; method: immunoSEQ multiplex PCR. Counted here are around 310,000 clones, 13% occurring once; the ten biggest clones make up roughly 0.016%. Material for sequencing was naive CD4+ T cells from blood. These TCRs come from a woman between 18 and 30 years old with type 1 diabetes.

This clone was seen only a few times. This rearrangement joins TRBV7-8 to TRBJ2-5; 9 nucleotides agree with TRBD1. V shed 2 bases, J shed 5 bases, and the junction held 9 bases outside the gene matches. The CDR3 loop spans 16 amino acids. From germline, CDR1 is SGHVS and CDR2 FQNEAQ. The DNA for the CDR3 is TGTGCCAGCAGCTTACGCCGGGACAGGGTAAAGGAGACCCAGTACTTC. Translating it yields CASSLRRDRVKETQYF.

This chain uses TRBV7-9 with TRBJ2-1; 9 positions agree with TRBD2. This CDR3 comprises 15 residues. Per the germline V gene, CDR1 is SEHNR and CDR2 is FQNEAQ (reference sequence). Trimming at V came to 5 bases and at J to 6 bases, leaving 8 bases not matched to a gene. The CDR3 region is CASSLNGGRANEQFF. CDR3 DNA: TGTGCCAGCAGCCTCAATGGCGGGAGGGCCAATGAGCAGTTCTTC.

The genes are TRBV28 and TRBJ1-4; D ambiguous. Per germline, CDR1 MDHEN and CDR2 SYDVKM. The CDR3 has 14 residues. V lost 4 bases and J lost 2, with 8 bases in between. For the CDR3, the DNA is TGTGCCAGCAGTTCCCCAGTGACTAATGAAAAACTGTTTTTT. It is translated as CASSSPVTNEKLFF.

The chain employs TRBV19 and TRBJ2-7; TRBD2 is a possible D gene (5 bases). There are 12 residues in the CDR3. The germline CDR1 and CDR2 sequences are LNHDA and SQIVND (reference sequence). Trimming pared 1 base from V and 10 bases from J, leaving 11 bases between. CDR3: CASSIAEGEQYF. The CDR3 region has the DNA TGTGCCAGTAGTATAGCTGAGGGCGAACAGTACTTC.

This clone has just a few counts. V gene TRBV14 combines with J gene TRBJ2-1; 8 positions match TRBD2. Germline CDR1 and CDR2: SGHDN and FVKESK. V trimming: 1 base; J trimming: 7 bases; junction bases outside the gene matches: 9. CDR3 length: 16 amino acids. The CDR3 sequence: CASSQAGGPWFNEQFF. CDR3 coding DNA: TGTGCCAGCAGCCAAGCGGGAGGGCCGTGGTTTAATGAGCAGTTCTTC.

V gene TRBV18 combines with J gene TRBJ2-3, with 7 bases identical to TRBD2. Trimming cost V 1 base and J 4 bases; bases outside gene matches: 2. CDR3 length: 14 residues. The germline CDR1 and CDR2 sequences are KGHSH and LQKENI. The CDR3 DNA reads TGTGCCAGCTCACCACGGCGGGAGTCAGATACGCAGTATTTT. Amino acids: CASSPRRESDTQYF.

This rearrangement joins TRBV18 to TRBJ2-5; no clear D. Trimming cost V 2 bases and J 4 bases, with 14 bases left between them. Germline V gene sequence: CDR1 KGHSH, CDR2 LQKENI. CDR3 length: 15 residues. CDR3 sequence (DNA): TGTGCCAGCTCACCAACAGACCCCGGTCGAGAGACCCAGTACTTC. Translated, it gives CASSPTDPGRETQYF.

The V gene is TRBV19, the J gene TRBJ1-5; 8 nucleotides line up with TRBD1. This CDR3 is built from 18 residues. V gave up 5 bases and J gave up 1 base; unmatched junction bases: 13. Germline V gene sequence: CDR1 LNHDA, CDR2 SQIVND (reference sequence). For the CDR3, the DNA is TGTGCCAGTAGTCTGAGAGGACAGGGCATAGTAAGCAATCAGCCCCAGCATTTT. Translation gives CASSLRGQGIVSNQPQHF.

This clone was picked up a small number of times. V usage is TRBV5-1 and J usage is TRBJ2-2, with TRBD2 matching over 8 bases. This CDR3 region has 14 residues. Germline V CDR1 and CDR2: SGHRS, YFSETQ. The J segment lost 7 bases and the V segment lost 4 bases, leaving 6 bases of the junction unmatched. CDR3 in DNA: TGCGCCAGCAGCCGGGAGGGAGAGTACGGGGAGCTGTTTTTT. This translates into CASSREGEYGELFF. The variable domain in full, with the rest retrieved from reference TRBV5-1 and TRBJ2-2, is KAGVTQTPRYLIKTRGQQVTLSCSPISGHRSVSWYQQTPGQGLQFLFEYFSETQRNKGNFPGRFSGRQFSNSRSEMNVSTLELGDSALYLCASSREGEYGELFFGEGSRLTVL.

In its sample, this clone was seen a few times. The chain uses TRBV9 and TRBJ2-2, with D possibly TRBD2 on 7 matching bases. Germline assignment: CDR1 SGDLS and CDR2 YYNGEE. V lost 6 bases and J lost 6, with 18 bases in between. This CDR3 contains 15 residues. For the CDR3, the DNA is TGTGCCAGCACCCCGGGGGGCCTCAGTGCCGGGGAGCTGTTTTTT. Its protein is CASTPGGLSAGELFF.

The CDR3 nucleotides are TGTGCCAGCAGCCGGGGACAGGGGGTTTACAATGAGCAGTTCTTC. Amino acid sequence: CASSRGQGVYNEQFF. The chain links TRBV5-4 to TRBJ2-1; 11 nucleotides match TRBD1. The J segment lost 4 bases and the V segment lost 4 bases, leaving 4 bases of the junction unmatched. Per germline, CDR1 SGHNT and CDR2 YYREEE (reference sequence). This CDR3 has 15 amino acids.

This chain links TRBV5-1 with TRBJ2-7, with D possibly matching TRBD1 (5 bases). Germline V lookup: CDR1 SGHRS, CDR2 YFSETQ. The V gene lost 2 bases and the J gene lost 6 bases, with 9 bases spanning the gap. CDR3 length: 12 amino acids. CDR3: CASSFQGSEQYF. DNA for the CDR3: TGCGCCAGCAGCTTTCAGGGTAGCGAGCAGTACTTC.

The chain carries TRBV30 and TRBJ1-5; no clear D. This CDR3 contains 13 residues. V lost 0 bases and J 6 bases, leaving 9 bases between the germline ends. From germline, CDR1 is GTSNPN and CDR2 SVGIG (reference sequence). DNA of the CDR3: TGTGCCTGGAGTGTACAGCCCGGTCAGCCCCAGCATTTT. This sequence encodes CAWSVQPGQPQHF.

In this sample, this clone turned up a few times. The chain recombines TRBV9 with TRBJ2-3, with 9 nucleotides matching TRBD2. Germline values: CDR1 SGDLS, CDR2 YYNGEE. The CDR3 runs to 15 residues. The V and J ends lost 4 bases and 4 bases, in that order; junction bases with no gene match: 7. In nucleotides, the CDR3 is TGTGCCAGCAGCCCCGGGACTAGCTTGTCAGATACGCAGTATTTT. It encodes CASSPGTSLSDTQYF.

V gene TRBV6-5 combines with J gene TRBJ2-5; 8 nucleotides agree with TRBD2. Germline V CDR1 and CDR2: MNHEY, SVGAGI. The CDR3 is 14 amino acids. J lost 7 bases, V lost 4 bases, and 8 bases had no gene match. Here the CDR3 reads CASSLSGSVLTQYF. CDR3 bases: TGTGCCAGCAGTTTGAGCGGGAGTGTATTGACCCAGTACTTC.

This clone was observed a few times. The V gene is TRBV18, the J gene TRBJ2-7; TRBD2 matches at 11 bases. V shed 4 bases and J 1 base; nucleotides not matched to a gene: 3. The CDR3 spans 15 residues. The V gene's germline CDR1 is KGHSH and CDR2 LQKENI. CDR3 sequence: CASSLAGGQSYEQYV. CDR3 sequence (DNA): TGTGCCAGCTCACTAGCGGGAGGGCAATCCTACGAGCAGTACGTC.

Only a few counts were recorded for this clone. The gene calls are TRBV21-1 and TRBJ2-5; the D segment call TRBD2 is taken from the table without a DNA check. TRBV21-1 is shown as a pseudogene. CDR3 length: 15 amino acids. This chain's CDR3 is CASSTGLCAVETQYF. The CDR3 DNA sequence: TGTGCCAGCAGCACCGGCCTATGCGCGGTGGAGACCCAGTACTTC.

This clone was detected a few times. This sequence joins TRBV7-6 and TRBJ2-7; 11 positions agree with TRBD1. The CDR3 is 16 residues long. Germline V gene data show CDR1 as SGHVS and CDR2 as FNYEAQ. The V gene end was trimmed by 0 bases and the J gene end by 4 bases; junction bases not matched to a gene: 5. The CDR3 DNA is TGTGCCAGCAGCTTAGCAGGCCGGGACAGGGGGTACGAGCAGTACTTC. Translating it yields CASSLAGRDRGYEQYF. Variable domain in full (rest from reference TRBV7-6 and TRBJ2-7): GAGVSQSPRYKVTKRGQDVALRCDPISGHVSLYWYRQALGQGPEFLTYFNYEAQQDKSGLPNDRFSAERPEGSISTLTIQRTEQRDSAMYRCASSLAGRDRGYEQYFGPGTRLTVT.